The rows below give T cell receptor beta chains drawn from one sample of a study of radiotherapy plus CTLA-4 blockade in lung cancer. The repertoire was sequenced with immunoSEQ multiplex PCR; TCRdb's copy has only in-frame clones and lacks some. The sample contains approximately 50,000 clones, about 88% of which appear only once. The sequencing used peripheral blood, collected from a patient treated with radiotherapy plus ipilimumab. All receptors derive from a human donor with non-small cell lung cancer that progressed on radiotherapy plus ipilimumab. Some clones in this sample may be carry-over from other donors' samples. Each CDR3 is given with its conserved first and last residue. The D gene is left open where the match is weak. Clone size is stated in some rows and not others, as once, few, many or a class when expanded.

d_call | j_call | v_call | clone_size | cdr3_nt | cdr3_aa
TRBD2 | TRBJ2-1 | TRBV25-1 | . | TGTGCCAGCAGTGAAATAGCGGGGGGCCACAATGAGCAGTTCTTC | CASSEIAGGHNEQFF
TRBD1 | TRBJ2-7 | TRBV27 | once | TGTGCCAGCAGCCGACAGGGGTCCTACGAGCAGTACTTC | CASSRQGSYEQYF
. | TRBJ2-1 | TRBV2 | . | TGTGCCAGCAGTGAATACACTAGTAGAGGGGGGCAGTTCTTC | CASSEYTSRGGQFF
. | TRBJ2-1 | TRBV5-6 | . | TGTGCCAGCAGCTTGGGCGGCGTCTATGAGCAGTTCTTC | CASSLGGVYEQFF
TRBD1 | TRBJ1-6 | TRBV7-2 | . | TGTGCCAGCAGCCCTCCGGGACAGGGGAATTCACCCCTCCACTTT | CASSPPGQGNSPLHF
TRBD1 | TRBJ1-2 | TRBV30 | . | TGTGCCTGGAGTGTCCAGGGGGCTTCGGGCTACACCTTC | CAWSVQGASGYTF
TRBD2 | TRBJ2-2 | TRBV19 | . | TGTGCCAGTAGTTCACAGACTAGCGGGGCCACCGGGGAGCTGTTTTTT | CASSSQTSGATGELFF
TRBD1 | TRBJ1-1 | TRBV19 | . | TGTGCCAGTACTACAGGGGTTGGCACTGAAGCTTTCTTT | CASTTGVGTEAFF
. | TRBJ2-7 | TRBV11-2 | . | TGTGCCAGCAGCTCCGAGGTGGGGGCTTACGAGCAGTACTTC | CASSSEVGAYEQYF
TRBD1 | TRBJ2-3 | TRBV2 | . | TGTGCCAGCAGGGACACACAGGGGTCCCTTTCGGGTACGCAGTATTTT | CASRDTQGSLSGTQYF
. | TRBJ1-1 | TRBV13 | . | TGTGCCAGCAGCTCCGCGGACACTGAAGCTTTCTTT | CASSSADTEAFF
. | TRBJ2-3 | TRBV6-5 | . | TGTGCCAGCAGTTACTGGGGGGGCCAGGAAGATACGCAGTATTTT | CASSYWGGQEDTQYF
TRBD1 | TRBJ2-1 | TRBV14 | many | TGTGCCAGCAGCCTACAGGGGGCGCCGAATGAGCAGTTCTTC | CASSLQGAPNEQFF
TRBD2 | TRBJ2-1 | TRBV19 | . | TGTGCCAGTGCGACTAGCATCTACAATGAGCAGTTCTTC | CASATSIYNEQFF
. | TRBJ1-1 | TRBV15 | . | TGTGCCACCCAAGGCCCAGGACGGGAGAACACTGAAGCTTTCTTT | CATQGPGRENTEAFF
TRBD1 | TRBJ2-1 | TRBV11-3 | . | TGTGCCAGCAGCTTATGGGGACAGGGGACCAATGAGCAGTTCTTC | CASSLWGQGTNEQFF
TRBD1 | TRBJ1-5 | TRBV25-1 | . | TGTGCCAGCAGTGAGGACAGGATCAATCAGCCCCAGCATTTT | CASSEDRINQPQHF
TRBD1 | TRBJ1-1 | TRBV7-9 | . | TGTGCCAGCAGCTTCACAGGGGACGGCACTGAAGCTTTCTTT | CASSFTGDGTEAFF
. | TRBJ2-4 | TRBV19 | . | TGTGCCAGTAGTGAACGAAGACAGGGAGGAGCTGGCCTAGCCAAAAACATTCAGTACTTC | CASSERRQGGAGLAKNIQYF
TRBD1 | TRBJ1-1 | TRBV5-1 | once | TGCGCCAGCAGCTTACAGGGGGCAGAAACTGAAGCTTTCTTT | CASSLQGAETEAFF
. | TRBJ2-1 | TRBV27 | . | TGTGCCAGCAGTTTTGGGGCCACTGGCGAGCAGTTCTTC | CASSFGATGEQFF
. | TRBJ1-2 | TRBV29-1 | once | TGCAGCGTTGAATACGAAGCTTATGGCTACACCTTC | CSVEYEAYGYTF